Listed below are T cell receptor beta chains from one sample, sequenced in a study of blood T cells in healthy people across ages. TCRdb ran MiXCR on the 5' RACE reads and lists one entry per CDR3 protein. The table has some 760,000 distinct CDR3 sequences, just under 25% seen once. These sequences were also reported in another study, on T cells of mothers and their children.

Sequenced: blood. All receptors derive from a boy younger than 18 in good health. The conserved cysteine and the conserved F or W are not part of the CDR3 here. Part of the rows lack a size; the others show once, few, many or a class for expanded clones.

cdr3_aa: ASSSHDRSYNSPLH; v_call: TRBV7-2; clone_size: few; j_call: TRBJ1-6
cdr3_aa: ASSPRESEAF; v_call: TRBV18; clone_size: .; j_call: TRBJ1-1
cdr3_aa: SVEPRQGSETQY; v_call: TRBV29-1; clone_size: .; j_call: TRBJ2-5
cdr3_aa: ASSPLVGGEKLF; v_call: TRBV18; clone_size: few; j_call: TRBJ1-4
cdr3_aa: ASSPIPGTGGYQPQH; v_call: TRBV5-1; clone_size: .; j_call: TRBJ1-5
cdr3_aa: AIRGGLGLNEQF; v_call: TRBV27; clone_size: .; j_call: TRBJ2-1
cdr3_aa: ASSSGQGWQETQY; v_call: TRBV6-5; clone_size: few; j_call: TRBJ2-5
cdr3_aa: SASGRKGVFPLYEQY; v_call: TRBV20-1; clone_size: .; j_call: TRBJ2-7
cdr3_aa: ASSLGRPKNIQY; v_call: TRBV7-2; clone_size: .; j_call: TRBJ2-4
cdr3_aa: VSSPGTVPGNTIY; v_call: TRBV28; clone_size: .; j_call: TRBJ1-3
cdr3_aa: ASSLTGEKLF; v_call: TRBV5-1; clone_size: few; j_call: TRBJ1-4
cdr3_aa: ASSQDNRGTDTQY; v_call: TRBV4-3; clone_size: .; j_call: TRBJ2-3
cdr3_aa: ASIQTSGYSGANVLT; v_call: TRBV6-6; clone_size: .; j_call: TRBJ2-6
cdr3_aa: ASSFQALYNEQF; v_call: TRBV28; clone_size: .; j_call: TRBJ2-1
cdr3_aa: ASSRGIQGLDGELF; v_call: TRBV7-6; clone_size: few; j_call: TRBJ2-2
cdr3_aa: ASSLGPGGYGYT; v_call: TRBV5-1; clone_size: .; j_call: TRBJ1-2
cdr3_aa: SVGKGAEQY; v_call: TRBV29-1; clone_size: .; j_call: TRBJ2-7
cdr3_aa: SEVGLQETQY; v_call: TRBV29-1; clone_size: .; j_call: TRBJ2-5
cdr3_aa: ATTGGAHEQF; v_call: TRBV10-3; clone_size: few; j_call: .
cdr3_aa: ASSENRDRGNIQY; v_call: TRBV6-1; clone_size: few; j_call: TRBJ2-4
cdr3_aa: ASSFGQASGANVLT; v_call: TRBV6-5; clone_size: .; j_call: TRBJ2-6
cdr3_aa: ASSQRTSGRGETQY; v_call: TRBV3-1; clone_size: few; j_call: TRBJ2-5
cdr3_aa: ASSKTAAGSDTQY; v_call: TRBV7-8; clone_size: .; j_call: TRBJ2-3
cdr3_aa: ASSIRTDTQY; v_call: TRBV6-1; clone_size: .; j_call: TRBJ2-3
cdr3_aa: ASGFLLGLGSGANVLT; v_call: TRBV12-5; clone_size: few; j_call: TRBJ2-6
cdr3_aa: SASRAQGVSNEQF; v_call: TRBV20-1; clone_size: .; j_call: .
cdr3_aa: ATKNRGRVNTEAF; v_call: TRBV24-1; clone_size: .; j_call: TRBJ1-1
cdr3_aa: SVVGQNLESEQY; v_call: TRBV29-1; clone_size: .; j_call: .
cdr3_aa: ASSLVPGGGNEQF; v_call: TRBV7-2; clone_size: .; j_call: .
cdr3_aa: ASTPTGAYNEQF; v_call: TRBV6-5; clone_size: .; j_call: .
cdr3_aa: ASSRRQGYGEQF; v_call: TRBV4-3; clone_size: few; j_call: TRBJ2-1
cdr3_aa: ASSFPRGHSYNEQF; v_call: TRBV7-9; clone_size: few; j_call: TRBJ2-1
cdr3_aa: ASSTQTALWSYT; v_call: TRBV7-2; clone_size: .; j_call: TRBJ1-2
cdr3_aa: ASSPGQVTGELF; v_call: TRBV5-1; clone_size: .; j_call: TRBJ2-2
cdr3_aa: ASSHDPSTIPDTQY; v_call: TRBV14; clone_size: .; j_call: TRBJ2-3
cdr3_aa: ASSLWEPIQGVAKNIQY; v_call: TRBV28; clone_size: .; j_call: TRBJ2-4
cdr3_aa: ASSQDRVYEQY; v_call: TRBV4-3; clone_size: few; j_call: TRBJ2-7
cdr3_aa: ASSPWGGGGDTQY; v_call: TRBV7-2; clone_size: .; j_call: TRBJ2-3
cdr3_aa: ASSTGPVGSYNEQF; v_call: TRBV5-1; clone_size: few; j_call: TRBJ2-1